Shown below are 3 T cell receptor beta chains from a single sample sequenced in a study of cytomegalovirus exposure and HLA in healthy donors. Primers: 60 Vbeta forward and 13 Jbeta reverse. Data came from immunoSEQ multiplex PCR; TCRdb stores just in-frame clones and leaves some out. The table has 150,000 to 200,000 clones, more than 75% seen once. Sequencing used PBMCs. These TCRs come from a man between 18 and 29 years old in good health and CMV-seropositive.

This clone appeared once. The chain recombines TRBV7-2 with TRBJ2-3; the match to TRBD1 covers 10 bases. The CDR3 sequence is 13 residues long. V shed 5 bases, J shed 9 bases, and the junction held 5 bases outside the gene matches. CDR1 is SGHTA, CDR2 FQGNSA, per germline. The chain's CDR3 is CASSAQGQGTQYF. The CDR3 nucleotides read TGTGCCAGCAGCGCACAGGGACAGGGGACGCAGTATTTT.

The table lists this clone with a count of one. The rearrangement joins TRBV7-6 to TRBJ1-2; 7 bases agree with TRBD1. Germline loops: CDR1 SGHVS, CDR2 FNYEAQ. V lost 3 bases to trimming and J lost 1 base; unmatched junction nucleotides: 2. This CDR3 contains 14 residues. The CDR3: CASSLGQHNYGYTF. The CDR3 DNA is TGTGCCAGCAGCTTGGGACAGCATAACTATGGCTACACCTTC.

CDR3 nucleotides: TGTGCCAGCAGCTCGTCGAGGGAGACCCAGTACTTC. This translates into CASSSSRETQYF. The genes are TRBV7-9 and TRBJ2-5; D uncertain. V gave up 4 bases and J gave up 5 bases, with 8 bases separating them. Germline V gives CDR1 SEHNR, CDR2 FQNEAQ (reference sequence). There are 12 residues in the CDR3.